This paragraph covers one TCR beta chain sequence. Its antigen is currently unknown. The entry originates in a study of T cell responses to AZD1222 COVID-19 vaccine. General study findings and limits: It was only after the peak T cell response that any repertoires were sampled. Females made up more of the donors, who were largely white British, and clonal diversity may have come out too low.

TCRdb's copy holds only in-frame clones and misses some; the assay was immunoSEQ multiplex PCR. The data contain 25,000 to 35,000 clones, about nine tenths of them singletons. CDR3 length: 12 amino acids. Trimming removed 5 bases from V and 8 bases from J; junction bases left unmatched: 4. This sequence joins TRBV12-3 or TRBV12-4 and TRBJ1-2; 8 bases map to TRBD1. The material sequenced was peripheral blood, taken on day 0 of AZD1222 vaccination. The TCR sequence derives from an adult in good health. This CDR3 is CASSPGGWGYTF. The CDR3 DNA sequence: TGTGCCAGCAGTCCAGGGGGCTGGGGCTACACCTTC.